Following are 14 T cell receptor beta chains from one sample sequenced in a study of shared clonotypes between healthy human individuals. TCRdb's table, derived via immunoSEQ multiplex PCR, lists solely in-frame clones and lacks some. This table holds under 1,100,000 clones, roughly 80% found once. The sequenced sample was memory CD4+ T cells sorted from blood. The subset is: CD45RA-negative fraction. The receptors were gathered from a young man in good health.

The genes are TRBV30 and TRBJ1-4; tentative D call: TRBD1 (5 bases). Germline assignment: CDR1 GTSNPN and CDR2 SVGIG (reference sequence). The CDR3 has 13 amino acids. Trimming removed 4 bases from V and 7 bases from J, with 13 bases in between. This CDR3 is CAWNRGAIEKLFF. DNA for the CDR3: TGTGCCTGGAATCGAGGGGCAATTGAAAAACTGTTTTTT.

The chain combines TRBV30 with TRBJ2-1, with D possibly TRBD2 on 7 matching bases. Germline values: CDR1 GTSNPN, CDR2 SVGIG (reference sequence). The CDR3 spans 16 residues. V dropped 5 bases and J dropped 4 bases, with 21 bases sitting between them. As DNA, the CDR3 is TGTGCCTGGGGTCAAACCTGGGGAGGGGGATACAATGAGCAGTTCTTC. This translates into CAWGQTWGGGYNEQFF.

The V call is TRBV21-1, the J call TRBJ2-5; the table names TRBD2, a call not compared with the DNA. TRBV21-1 is assigned pseudogene status. This CDR3 is built from 15 residues. The chain's CDR3 is CASSGRTSFQETQYF. CDR3 nucleotides: TGTGCCAGCAGTGGGAGGACTAGTTTCCAAGAGACCCAGTACTTC.

This clone has only one observation. The gene calls are TRBV6-5 and TRBJ2-3; no reliable D call. In germline, CDR1 is MNHEY, CDR2 SVGAGI. The length of the CDR3 is 15 residues. V was cut by 0 bases and J by 0 bases, with 7 bases left in between. The CDR3 DNA is TGTGCCAGCAGTTACTCCCCGGTTAGCACAGATACGCAGTATTTT. Protein sequence: CASSYSPVSTDTQYF.

As regards this clone: Other DNA sequences in the same sample also yield this CDR3. The CDR3 region is CSVVGRSYNEQFF. For the CDR3, the DNA is TGCAGCGTTGTAGGGAGGTCCTACAATGAGCAGTTCTTC. The rearrangement joins TRBV29-1 to TRBJ2-1, with a tentative D call TRBD2 (6 bases). Trimming took 4 bases from V and 1 from J, leaving 8 bases between them. Germline V gene data show CDR1 as SQVTM and CDR2 as ANQGSEA. The CDR3 contains 13 residues.

This chain joins TRBV7-8 and TRBJ1-2, with D unclear. Trimming pared 0 bases from V and 4 bases from J, leaving 18 bases between. The CDR3 has 17 amino acids. The germline V gene has CDR1 SGHVS and CDR2 FQNEAQ. The DNA of the CDR3 is TGTGCCAGCAGCTTAGCCCTGGCGGCCCCCGGGAGCTATGGCTACACCTTC. Translating it yields CASSLALAAPGSYGYTF.

This clone appeared a few times. V gene TRBV6-4 combines with J gene TRBJ2-1; 7 bases align to TRBD2. V trimming: 4 bases; J trimming: 0 bases; junction bases outside the gene matches: 15. Germline V gene sequence: CDR1 MRHNA, CDR2 SNTAGT. The CDR3 runs to 19 residues. The DNA of the CDR3 is TGTGCCAGCAGTGGGAGCGGGGCGGAGATTCTTAGCTCCTACAATGAGCAGTTCTTC. Protein: CASSGSGAEILSSYNEQFF.

In DNA, the CDR3 is TGTGCCAGCAGCGTAGGTACAGGGGCCCAACCCTCTGGAAACACCATATATTTT. The encoded protein is CASSVGTGAQPSGNTIYF. V usage is TRBV9 and J usage is TRBJ1-3; 7 bases are a match to TRBD1. Germline loops: CDR1 SGDLS, CDR2 YYNGEE. The V gene end was trimmed by 0 bases and the J gene end by 0 bases; junction bases not matched to a gene: 9. This CDR3 spans 18 amino acids.

The chain joins TRBV6-1 to TRBJ1-1, with D unresolved. Trimming left V 6 bases short and J 4 bases short, with 6 bases between. Germline CDR1 MNHNS, CDR2 SASEGT. The CDR3 is 11 amino acids. DNA for the CDR3: TGTGCCAGCAGGCGGGGCACTGAAGCTTTCTTT. Its protein product is CASRRGTEAFF.

In regard to this clone: Other nucleotide sequences from this sample produce the same CDR3. The genes are TRBV20-1 and TRBJ2-1; D gene unclear. Trimming took off 1 base at V and 7 bases at J, with 5 bases between the two ends. Germline V gives CDR1 DFQATT, CDR2 SNEGSKA (reference sequence). This CDR3 spans 11 amino acids. This chain's CDR3 is CSARVMNEQFF. CDR3 nucleotide sequence: TGCAGTGCTAGAGTGATGAATGAGCAGTTCTTC.

The chain has TRBV5-1 and TRBJ2-3; D is unclear. The CDR3 is made up of 14 amino acids. Per germline, CDR1 SGHRS and CDR2 YFSETQ. V lost 3 bases to trimming and J lost 4 bases, with 12 bases between them. CDR3 sequence: CASSSLGPADTQYF. The CDR3 DNA reads TGCGCCAGCAGCTCGTTGGGCCCCGCAGATACGCAGTATTTT.

The chain couples TRBV10-2 to TRBJ2-1; TRBD1 matches 7 bases. CDR1 and CDR2 (germline): WSHSY, SAAADI. The CDR3 contains 11 residues. The CDR3 coding sequence is TGCGGGGCAGGGGGAAGCAATGAGCAGTTCTTC. Its translation is CGAGGSNEQFF.

Of note for this clone: The same CDR3 is also encoded by other DNA sequences in this sample. This chain links TRBV6-6 with TRBJ1-1; TRBD1 might be the D (6 bases). V lost 5 bases to trimming and J lost 5 bases, with 9 bases between them. Germline V gene sequence: CDR1 MNHNY, CDR2 SVGAGI (reference sequence). This CDR3 is built from 12 residues. CDR3 in DNA: TGTGCCAGCAGTAAAACAGGGACTGAAGCTTTCTTT. This translates into CASSKTGTEAFF.

The genes are TRBV4-3 and TRBJ2-1, with 11 bases aligning to TRBD2. CDR1 LGHNA and CDR2 YSLEER come from the germline V gene. This CDR3 comprises 15 residues. The J segment lost 7 bases and the V segment lost 3 bases, leaving 5 bases of the junction unmatched. The CDR3 DNA reads TGCGCCAGCAGCCAGACTAGCGGGAAGGGAAATGAGCAGTTCTTC. It specifies CASSQTSGKGNEQFF.